Sequencing of this TCR beta chain was carried out in a study of cytomegalovirus exposure and HLA in healthy donors. Primers included in the PCR were 60 Vbeta and 13 Jbeta primers. Profiled with immunoSEQ multiplex PCR; TCRdb holds only in-frame clones, not every one. Altogether 170,000 or so clones are present, 70% to 85% being singletons, with the ten largest covering roughly 6.7%. This clone was picked up a small number of times. This CDR3 is built from 16 residues. Per germline, CDR1 SGHDN and CDR2 FVKESK. V gave up 0 bases and J gave up 0 bases; unmatched junction bases: 4. J is TRBJ1-2 and V is TRBV14; TRBD1 matches 7 bases. Sequenced material: PBMCs. The TCR comes from a man aged 50 or older in good health and CMV-seropositive. CDR3 sequence: CASSQEGRGANYGYTF. The CDR3, as DNA: TGTGCCAGCAGCCAAGAGGGCAGGGGGGCTAACTATGGCTACACCTTC. The full variable domain, rest sourced from reference TRBV14 and TRBJ1-2, is EAGVTQFPSHSVIEKGQTVTLRCDPISGHDNLYWYRRVMGKEIKFLLHFVKESKQDESGMPNNRFLAERTGGTYSTLKVQPAELEDSGVYFCASSQEGRGANYGYTFGSGTRLTVV.